One sample yielded the 8 T cell receptor beta chains listed below, sequenced in a study of T cells expressing NK-cell markers. TCRdb reprocessed the 5' RACE reads; each CDR3 protein has one entry and no DNA is given. This table holds approximately 150,000 distinct CDR3 sequences. The specimen sequenced was blood T cells: a sorted CD56 or NKG2C T cell subset, CD4+ or CD8+ T cells, or bulk PBMC T cells (not recorded which). The source of these receptors is a woman aged 18 to 75 in good health.

The chain joins TRBV20-1 to TRBJ2-2; with no DNA, the TCRdb D assignment of TRBD1 cannot be verified. Germline CDR1 reads DFQATT; CDR2 reads SNEGSKA (reference sequence). The CDR3 runs 15 residues. CDR3 amino acids: CSDPGNSKVTGELFF.

The chain combines TRBV7-9 with TRBJ1-1; TCRdb names TRBD1, which stays unverified in the absence of DNA. Germline V gives CDR1 SEHNR, CDR2 FQNEAQ (reference sequence). This CDR3 contains 13 residues. The CDR3: CASSSSGGTEAFF.

The chain joins TRBV15 to TRBJ2-1. The CDR3 spans 14 residues. CDR1 LNHNV and CDR2 YYDKDF come from the germline V gene (reference sequence). The CDR3 region is CATSRGHSYNEQFF.

The J gene is TRBJ1-6, the V gene TRBV7-9. Germline assignment: CDR1 SEHNR and CDR2 FQNEAQ (reference sequence). The CDR3 is made up of 15 amino acids. CDR3 sequence reads: CASSGPRIGYSPLHF.

The chain has TRBV29-1 and TRBJ2-5; TCRdb names TRBD1, which stays unverified in the absence of DNA. Germline V gives CDR1 SQVTM, CDR2 ANQGSEA. CDR3 length equals 13 residues. The CDR3 sequence is CSAGDSVGETQYF.

The rearrangement joins TRBV7-3 to TRBJ2-7; the D gene TCRdb calls, TRBD2, cannot be checked with no DNA. The CDR3 length is 18 residues. Germline assignment: CDR1 SGHTA and CDR2 FQGTGA. This CDR3 reads CASSLVGLAGADSYEQYF.

The chain carries TRBV12-3 or TRBV12-4 and TRBJ2-1. This CDR3 comprises 13 residues. CDR3 in amino acids: CASSLALRTAWFF.

The chain joins TRBV5-1 to TRBJ2-5. The CDR3 is 13 residues long. Germline loops: CDR1 SGHRS, CDR2 YFSETQ. The chain's CDR3 is CASSSAEMETQYF.